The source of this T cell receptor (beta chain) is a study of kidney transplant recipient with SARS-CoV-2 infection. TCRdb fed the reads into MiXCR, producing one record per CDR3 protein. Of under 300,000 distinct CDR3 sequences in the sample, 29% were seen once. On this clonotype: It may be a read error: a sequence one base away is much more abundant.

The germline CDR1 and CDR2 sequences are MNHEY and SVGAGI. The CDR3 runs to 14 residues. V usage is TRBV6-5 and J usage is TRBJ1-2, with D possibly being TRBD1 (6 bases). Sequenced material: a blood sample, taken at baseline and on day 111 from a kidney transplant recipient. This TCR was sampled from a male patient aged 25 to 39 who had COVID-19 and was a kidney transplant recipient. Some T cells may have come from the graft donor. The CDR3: CASSSDSQNYGCTF. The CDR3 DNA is TGTGCCAGCAGTTCGGACAGCCAGAACTATGGCTGCACCTTC.